Listed below are T cell receptor beta chains from one sample, sequenced in a study of technical replicates of blood from four donors. Measured with immunoSEQ multiplex PCR; TCRdb has only the in-frame clones, and not every one. The sample holds about 80,000 clones, around 97% seen once. Sequenced material: T cells isolated from PBMCs. All receptors come from a human donor in good health. The CDR3 runs from the conserved cysteine through the conserved F or W. A D gene is named only where the DNA matches it firmly. A clone size is listed for some rows: how often the clone was seen (once, few, many), or a class if it is expanded.

>once|TRBV5-8|TRBJ2-2|NA
CASSWRTARGTGELFF
TGTGCCAGCAGCTGGAGGACAGCCCGCGGTACCGGGGAGCTGTTTTTT
>NA|TRBV2|TRBJ2-7|NA
CASTRGVPYEQYF
TGTGCCAGCACTCGGGGTGTCCCCTACGAGCAGTACTTC
>NA|TRBV5-4|TRBJ2-3|TRBD2
CATDTSKGRESAIRSISF
TGTGCCACAGATACTTCGAAGGGGCGGGAGTCAGCGATACGCAGTATTTCTTTT
>NA|TRBV28|TRBJ2-7|TRBD1
CASGQGIYEQYF
TGTGCCAGCGGACAGGGGATCTACGAGCAGTACTTC
>NA|TRBV5-1|TRBJ2-1|NA
CASSLSSTEQFF
TGCGCCAGCAGCTTGTCGAGTACTGAGCAGTTCTTC
>NA|TRBV29-1|TRBJ2-7|NA
CSVGGHNYEQYF
TGCAGCGTTGGGGGACACAACTACGAGCAGTACTTC
>NA|TRBV6-1|TRBJ1-2|NA
CASSETRGYTF
TGTGCCAGCAGTGAAACTAGGGGCTACACCTTC
>NA|TRBV7-9|TRBJ1-5|TRBD1
CASSLGLGTGDSNQPQHF
TGTGCCAGCAGCTTAGGGCTGGGGACAGGGGATAGCAATCAGCCCCAGCATTTT
>NA|TRBV28|TRBJ2-1|TRBD2
CASSLRALGTSGGGEQFF
TGTGCCAGCAGTTTAAGGGCCCTTGGGACTAGCGGAGGTGGTGAGCAGTTCTTC
>NA|TRBV5-6|TRBJ2-7|TRBD2
CASSKRLAREQYF
TGTGCCAGCAGCAAAAGACTAGCGCGGGAGCAGTACTTC
>NA|TRBV11-2|TRBJ2-2|TRBD2
CASSQILAGEYTGELFF
TGTGCCAGCAGCCAAATCCTAGCGGGAGAGTACACCGGGGAGCTGTTTTTT
>NA|TRBV7-6|TRBJ2-7|TRBD1
CASSLSTGDEQYF
TGTGCCAGCAGCCTATCGACAGGGGACGAGCAGTACTTC
>NA|TRBV19|TRBJ2-7|TRBD2
CASSPGGGDTYEQYF
TGTGCCAGTAGCCCAGGCGGGGGGGACACCTACGAGCAGTACTTC
>NA|TRBV10-3|TRBJ1-5|NA
CAIGRDDQPQHF
TGTGCCATCGGGAGGGACGACCAGCCCCAGCATTTT
>NA|TRBV7-6|TRBJ2-2|NA
CASSLAANTGELFF
TGTGCCAGCAGCTTAGCCGCGAACACCGGGGAGCTGTTTTTT
>NA|TRBV5-1|TRBJ2-1|TRBD1
CASSLDRGWAQFF
TGCGCCAGCAGCTTGGACAGGGGATGGGCTCAGTTCTTC
>NA|TRBV4-1|TRBJ2-3|TRBD1
CASNNPGTGSTDTQYF
TGCGCCAGCAATAATCCGGGGACAGGGAGCACAGATACGCAGTATTTT
>NA|TRBV5-8|TRBJ1-1|TRBD1
CASSTGQGWTEAFF
TGTGCCAGCAGCACTGGACAGGGTTGGACTGAAGCTTTCTTT
>once|TRBV7-9|TRBJ1-1|TRBD1
CASSSRGDTEAFF
TGTGCCAGCAGTTCCAGGGGGGACACTGAAGCTTTCTTT
>NA|TRBV5-1|TRBJ2-5|TRBD2
CASSSSSGSQETQYF
TGCGCCAGCAGCTCATCTAGCGGCTCCCAAGAGACCCAGTACTTC
>NA|TRBV7-9|TRBJ2-3|NA
CASRQPGTSTDTQYF
TGTGCCAGCAGACAACCCGGGACTAGCACAGATACGCAGTATTTT
>NA|TRBV6-1|TRBJ1-5|NA
CASRRTVDNQPQHF
TGTGCCAGCAGGAGGACAGTAGACAATCAGCCCCAGCATTTT
>NA|TRBV5-4|TRBJ1-1|NA
CASSSQLAGNTEAFF
TGTGCCAGCAGCTCCCAGCTAGCCGGGAACACTGAAGCTTTCTTT
>NA|TRBV6-6|TRBJ2-7|NA
CASSQRPTTGEQYF
TGTGCCAGCAGTCAACGACCGACTACAGGGGAGCAGTACTTC
>once|TRBV4-1|TRBJ1-1|NA
CASRGHLRNTEAFF
TGCGCCAGCAGGGGACATCTGAGAAACACTGAAGCTTTCTTT
>NA|TRBV27|TRBJ2-2|NA
CATSRGTGELFF
TGTGCCACCTCCCGGGGCACCGGGGAGCTGTTTTTT
>NA|TRBV5-1|TRBJ1-3|NA
CASSAGFPSGNTIYF
TGCGCCAGCAGCGCAGGGTTTCCCTCTGGAAACACCATATATTTT